Listed here are 8 T cell receptor beta chains from one sample, sequenced in a study of human T cells and chemical hapten exposure. Time point of the sample: healthy volunteer bleed at 6 weeks. Unfractionated whole blood served as the source for total RNA extraction. MiXCR, run by TCRdb on the RACE reads, gives a single entry per CDR3 protein. Of around 70,000 distinct CDR3 sequences in the sample, approximately 6.2% are singletons; the top ten hold around 3.4%. Sequenced: whole blood. The receptors were gathered from a female donor in good health. Some clones in this sample may be carry-over from other donors' samples.

This clonotype was found a few times. This chain links TRBV7-2 with TRBJ2-3; 7 bases are a match to TRBD2. The CDR3 extends over 15 amino acids. The trim removed 6 bases at V and 2 bases at J, leaving 8 bases unmatched. Looked up from germline, CDR1 is SGHTA and CDR2 is FQGNSA. The CDR3 DNA sequence: TGTGCCAGCAGTCCGGGACTACCTATCACAGATACGCAGTATTTT. This translates into CASSPGLPITDTQYF.

There are many counts of this clonotype. V is TRBV2 and J is TRBJ1-5, with 9 bases aligning to TRBD1. Losses at the gene ends were 3 bases for V and 6 bases for J; bases not matched to a gene: 3. CDR1 and CDR2 from the germline V gene are SNHLY and FYNNEI. This CDR3 contains 14 residues. In DNA form, the CDR3 reads TGTGCCAGCAGTGAGGGACAGGGTGTTCAGCCCCAGCATTTT. It yields the protein CASSEGQGVQPQHF.

V and J are TRBV15 and TRBJ2-4; D gene uncertain. Germline CDR1 reads LNHNV; CDR2 reads YYDKDF (reference sequence). V shed 4 bases and J shed 0 bases, with 7 bases lying between them. This CDR3 comprises 14 residues. This CDR3 is CATSIPLAKNIQYF. The CDR3, as DNA: TGTGCCACCAGCATTCCACTAGCCAAAAACATTCAGTACTTC.

This clonotype has just a few counts. V and J are TRBV19 and TRBJ2-4; the D gene is possibly TRBD2 (6 bases). Germline V gene data show CDR1 as LNHDA and CDR2 as SQIVND (reference sequence). V was shortened by 0 bases and J by 6 bases, with 24 bases between the two germline ends. This CDR3 has 19 residues. CDR3 sequence (DNA): TGTGCCAGTAGTATAGATTCCCCCGGGATCTTTCCCGGGAGAAACATTCAGTACTTC. This encodes CASSIDSPGIFPGRNIQYF.

The chain uses TRBV5-5 and TRBJ1-5; 7 bases align to TRBD1. Losses at the gene ends were 2 bases for V and 3 bases for J; bases not matched to a gene: 2. The germline gives CDR1 SGHKS, CDR2 YYEKEE (reference sequence). This CDR3 is 14 amino acids long. DNA of the CDR3: TGTGCCAGCAGCTTAGGACAGGACAATCAGCCCCAGCATTTT. Amino acid sequence: CASSLGQDNQPQHF. Together with reference TRBV5-5 and TRBJ1-5, the CDR3 gives the full variable domain: DAGVTQSPTHLIKTRGQQVTLRCSPISGHKSVSWYQQVLGQGPQFIFQYYEKEERGRGNFPDRFSARQFPNYSSELNVNALLLGDSALYLCASSLGQDNQPQHFGDGTRLSIL.

This clonotype was seen more than once but under ten times. The CDR3 sequence is CASSLDRGRKETQYF. The CDR3 nucleotides read TGTGCCAGCAGCTTGGACAGGGGACGAAAAGAGACCCAGTACTTC. The V gene is TRBV5-6, the J gene TRBJ2-5; TRBD1 matches 7 bases. The V segment lost 0 bases and the J segment 3 bases; nucleotides outside the gene matches: 5. From germline, CDR1 is SGHDT and CDR2 YYEEEE. CDR3 length: 15 amino acids.

The chain uses TRBV12-3 or TRBV12-4 and TRBJ2-1; possibly TRBD2 for D (6 bases). The CDR3 has 15 amino acids. Trimming took 6 bases from V and 5 from J, leaving 17 bases between them. CDR3 DNA sequence: TGTGCCAGCAGCCCAACCCTGGCGGGGAACAATGAGCAGTTCTTC. It is translated as CASSPTLAGNNEQFF.

This clonotype was observed many times. The CDR3 spells CASSQVYGPDTQYF. Written as DNA, the CDR3 is TGTGCCAGCAGCCAAGTTTATGGTCCAGATACGCAGTATTTT. The V call is TRBV3-1, the J call TRBJ2-3; D call uncertain. The V end was cut by 1 base, the J end by 4 bases, with 9 bases between. Germline CDR1 reads LGHDT; CDR2 reads YNNKEL (reference sequence). This CDR3 has 14 amino acids.